Below, 12 T cell receptor beta chains from the same sample are listed, as sequenced in a study of graft-versus-host responses after intestinal transplantation. Assay: immunoSEQ multiplex PCR; the TCRdb copy retains only in-frame clones and omits some. The sample records 9,000 to 13,000 clones, about 91% being singletons. The specimen was PBMCs, collected approximately 45 days after intestinal transplantation. The source of these receptors is a human patient who received an intestinal transplant, so some T cells may come from the graft donor.

The J gene is TRBJ1-1, the V gene TRBV29-1; D gene ambiguous. V was shortened by 2 bases and J by 12 bases, with 19 bases between the two germline ends. CDR1 SQVTM and CDR2 ANQGSEA come from the germline V gene. CDR3 length equals 13 residues. CDR3 coding DNA: TGCAGCGTTGAATTTTATGCAGGCCTGGGCCCTTTCTTT. Its protein product is CSVEFYAGLGPFF.

This chain connects TRBV7-6 to TRBJ2-5; weak D call: TRBD2 (7 bases). The germline CDR1 and CDR2 sequences are SGHVS and FNYEAQ. The length of the CDR3 is 16 residues. With 5 bases removed from V and 4 bases from J, the gap between germline ends came to 20 bases. The CDR3 loop is CASSPMEGGGRETQYF. The CDR3 DNA follows: TGTGCCAGCAGCCCAATGGAGGGGGGGGGAAGAGAGACCCAGTACTTC.

V gene TRBV5-6 combines with J gene TRBJ1-2, with D uncertain. The V gene's germline CDR1 is SGHDT and CDR2 YYEEEE. This CDR3 has 16 residues. V was shortened by 4 bases and J by 8 bases, with 24 bases between the two germline ends. In nucleotides, the CDR3 is TGTGCCAGCAGCGAATGGGGAGTGGGTAAATCTAGCGGCTACACCTTC. Its translation is CASSEWGVGKSSGYTF.

V usage is TRBV7-9 and J usage is TRBJ1-2, with TRBD1 as a possible D gene (6 bases). Per the germline V gene, CDR1 is SEHNR and CDR2 is FQNEAQ (reference sequence). This CDR3 has 14 residues. V shed 1 base and J shed 6 bases, with 12 bases lying between them. Written as DNA, the CDR3 is TGTGCCAGCAGCTTAGTGCAGCCAGGGGATGGCTACACCTTC. It is translated as CASSLVQPGDGYTF.

The J gene is TRBJ2-5, the V gene TRBV7-6, with 10 bases fitting TRBD1. The CDR3 runs 14 residues. V dropped 3 bases and J dropped 4; count of bases not matched to a gene: 2. Germline V gene sequence: CDR1 SGHVS, CDR2 FNYEAQ. The CDR3 sequence is CASSLGDRGETQYF. The CDR3 coding sequence is TGTGCCAGCAGCTTGGGGGACAGGGGAGAGACCCAGTACTTC.

The chain has TRBV6-1 and TRBJ1-1; possibly TRBD1 for D (6 bases). The CDR3 length is 15 residues. Germline V gives CDR1 MNHNS, CDR2 SASEGT. V was cut by 11 bases and J by 10 bases, with 29 bases left in between. The CDR3 region has the DNA TGTGCCGGCCAATTGGAACCCGGGACACCGGCGTCAGCTTTCTTT. Amino acid sequence: CAGQLEPGTPASAFF.

The CDR3 DNA reads TGTGCCAGCAGCGAGGGCAGGGATCCTAACTATGGCTACACCTTC. Translation: CASSEGRDPNYGYTF. The rearrangement joins TRBV9 to TRBJ1-2, with D possibly TRBD1 on 5 matching bases. Trimming removed 3 bases from V and 0 bases from J, with 12 bases in between. Germline V lookup: CDR1 SGDLS, CDR2 YYNGEE. This CDR3 has 15 amino acids.

This chain connects TRBV6-4 to TRBJ2-3, with 12 bases lining up with TRBD2. After removal of 8 bases from V and 4 bases from J, the junction contained 7 bases not matched to a gene. The length of the CDR3 is 15 residues. Germline V CDR1 and CDR2: MRHNA, SNTAGT. The CDR3 reads CASGTSGGTADTQYF. The CDR3, as DNA: TGTGCCAGCGGTACTAGCGGGGGGACCGCAGATACGCAGTATTTT.

V usage is TRBV9 and J usage is TRBJ2-2; D tentatively reads TRBD1 or TRBD2 (5 bases each). The V gene's germline CDR1 is SGDLS and CDR2 YYNGEE. The CDR3 is 16 residues long. Trimming stripped 0 bases from V and 0 bases from J, with 9 bases between. CDR3 in DNA: TGTGCCAGCAGCGTAGGGGGGTACCCGAACACCGGGGAGCTGTTTTTT. Translation gives CASSVGGYPNTGELFF.

This chain connects TRBV19 to TRBJ2-7; tentatively, D is TRBD1 (5 bases). Trimming removed 5 bases from V and 0 bases from J, with 11 bases in between. The CDR3 length is 14 residues. The germline V gene encodes CDR1 LNHDA and CDR2 SQIVND (reference sequence). In DNA, the CDR3 is TGTGCCAGTAGTCCCGGACACGGCTCCTACGAGCAGTACTTC. Protein product: CASSPGHGSYEQYF.

Worth noting for this clone: The junction departs from germline at one end; a sequencing error may be responsible. The chain uses TRBV7-3 and TRBJ1-1, with D possibly matching TRBD1 (6 bases). This CDR3 has 13 residues. Germline CDR1 reads SGHTA; CDR2 reads FQGTGA. The CDR3: CASSRAGTTGAFF. Written as DNA, the CDR3 is TGTGCCAGCAGCCGAGCGGGGACAACTGGAGCTTTCTTT.

The chain combines TRBV5-1 with TRBJ1-3, with D possibly TRBD1 on 5 matching bases. The V gene lost 0 bases and the J gene lost 0 bases, with 7 bases spanning the gap. The CDR3 covers 15 residues. The germline V gene encodes CDR1 SGHRS and CDR2 YFSETQ. CDR3 protein: CASSLGGPSGNTIYF. The CDR3 nucleotides read TGCGCCAGCAGCTTGGGGGGACCCTCTGGAAACACCATATATTTT.